This entry lists 32 T cell receptor beta chains sequenced from one sample in a study of technical replicates of blood from several donors (dated by TCRdb to 2015 to 2018). Library preparation employed the immunoSEQ multiplex PCR assay. In TCRdb, the immuneACCESS table is reduced to in-frame sequences with V and J assigned. These tables do not hold every clone; where another copy was compared, an unresolved V gene accounts for under half, and the others remain unexplained. The sample has 75,000 to 100,000 clones on record, roughly 94% of them singletons. About 0.3% of the sample goes to the ten largest clones. Sequencing input: T cells isolated from PBMCs. The receptor source for this set is a human donor in good health.

This clone has only one observation. The gene calls are TRBV19 and TRBJ2-7; the match to TRBD1 covers 11 bases. After removal of 2 bases from V and 2 bases from J, the junction contained 2 bases not matched to a gene. This CDR3 comprises 15 residues. CDR1 is LNHDA, CDR2 SQIVND, per germline (reference sequence). DNA for the CDR3: TGTGCCAGTAGTATAAAGGGACAGGGGGCCTACGAGCAGTACTTC. The encoded protein is CASSIKGQGAYEQYF.

The chain has TRBV7-9 and TRBJ2-7, with D possibly matching TRBD1 (6 bases). CDR3 length: 13 residues. Germline CDR1 is SEHNR and CDR2 is FQNEAQ (reference sequence). Trimming removed 8 bases from V and 3 bases from J, with 14 bases in between. The DNA of the CDR3 is TGTGCCAGCGGGTCGGACAGAGGCTACGAGCAGTACTTC. Amino acids: CASGSDRGYEQYF.

The V and J genes are TRBV19 and TRBJ2-7; 9 bases are a match to TRBD1. V trimming: 8 bases; J trimming: 0 bases; junction bases outside the gene matches: 2. The germline V gene has CDR1 LNHDA and CDR2 SQIVND (reference sequence). This CDR3 contains 13 residues. The CDR3: CASEGQGSYEQYF. Written as DNA, the CDR3 is TGTGCCAGTGAGGGACAGGGCTCCTACGAGCAGTACTTC.

The chain combines TRBV11-3 with TRBJ2-2; 7 nucleotides agree with TRBD1. CDR3 length: 14 amino acids. Trimming took 5 bases from V and 6 from J; bases not matched to a gene: 6. Germline CDR1 is SGHNT and CDR2 is YENEEA. As DNA, the CDR3 is TGTGCCAGCAGCCTTATGACAGGGCCCGGGGAGCTGTTTTTT. Translation gives CASSLMTGPGELFF.

The rearrangement links TRBV7-9 to TRBJ1-3; D call uncertain. Germline V gene data show CDR1 as SEHNR and CDR2 as FQNEAQ (reference sequence). There are 14 residues in the CDR3. V was trimmed by 4 bases and J by 0 bases, leaving 7 bases between them. For the CDR3, the DNA is TGTGCCAGCAGCTCTAAGAGCTCTGGAAACACCATATATTTT. Translating gives CASSSKSSGNTIYF.

The rearrangement links TRBV9 to TRBJ2-1, with D tentatively TRBD2 (6 bases). This CDR3 spans 14 amino acids. With 2 bases removed from V and 5 bases from J, the gap between germline ends came to 11 bases. The germline V gene has CDR1 SGDLS and CDR2 YYNGEE. For the CDR3, the DNA is TGTGCCAGCAGCGTGAGGGGACTTAACAATGAGCAGTTCTTC. Translating it yields CASSVRGLNNEQFF.

The chain has TRBV7-9 and TRBJ1-3, with TRBD1 identical over 8 bases. The CDR3 is 15 residues long. Germline V gene lookup returns CDR1 SEHNR and CDR2 FQNEAQ (reference sequence). V trimming: 6 bases; J trimming: 2 bases; junction bases outside the gene matches: 6. This CDR3 is CASSNTGGPGNTIYF. CDR3 DNA sequence: TGTGCCAGCAGTAATACAGGGGGTCCTGGAAACACCATATATTTT.

The CDR3 reads CASSITYRGREGYTF. The CDR3 DNA reads as TGTGCCAGCAGCATAACTTACAGGGGGAGGGAGGGCTACACCTTC. The chain is built from TRBV9 and TRBJ1-2; 8 bases are a match to TRBD1. V lost 4 bases and J lost 8; bases outside the gene matches: 13. Germline V CDR1 and CDR2: SGDLS, YYNGEE. The CDR3 spans 15 residues.

V gene TRBV5-6 combines with J gene TRBJ2-7, with a possible D match to TRBD2 (6 bases). Trimming cost V 2 bases and J 4 bases, with 16 bases left between them. The V gene's germline CDR1 is SGHDT and CDR2 YYEEEE. The CDR3 has 15 amino acids. CDR3: CASSFLGTQLYEQYF. CDR3 DNA: TGTGCCAGCAGCTTTTTAGGGACTCAGCTTTACGAGCAGTACTTC.

The chain recombines TRBV15 with TRBJ1-2; the match to TRBD1 covers 9 bases. Germline V gene data show CDR1 as LNHNV and CDR2 as YYDKDF (reference sequence). The CDR3 is made up of 15 amino acids. J was trimmed by 6 bases and V by 2 bases; bases with no gene match: 7. DNA for the CDR3: TGTGCCACCAGCAGAAACCCACAGGGGGCCGATGGCTACACCTTC. It is translated as CATSRNPQGADGYTF.

The CDR3 bases are TGCGCCAGCAGCTTGGCGACTAGCGGGATCTACAATGAGCAGTTCTTC. This translates into CASSLATSGIYNEQFF. The genes are TRBV5-1 and TRBJ2-1, with TRBD2 matching 11 bases. The junction had 2 bases not matched to a gene; V was cut back by 0 bases and J by 3 bases. Germline V lookup: CDR1 SGHRS, CDR2 YFSETQ. The CDR3 contains 16 residues.

The chain couples TRBV14 to TRBJ2-1, with TRBD1 as a possible D gene (5 bases). V was shortened by 5 bases and J by 0 bases, with 14 bases between the two germline ends. Per germline, CDR1 SGHDN and CDR2 FVKESK. CDR3 size: 16 residues. CDR3 DNA: TGTGCCAGCAGCTCCGGACCCCAGGGCTCCTACAATGAGCAGTTCTTC. Its protein is CASSSGPQGSYNEQFF.

V usage is TRBV9 and J usage is TRBJ1-6; no clear D gene. Trimming left V 2 bases short and J 9 bases short, with 21 bases between. The length of the CDR3 is 17 residues. Germline assignment: CDR1 SGDLS and CDR2 YYNGEE. CDR3 DNA sequence: TGTGCCAGCAGCGTGGGCCCTACGTTAGGTGGTAGTTCACCCCTCCACTTT. Its protein is CASSVGPTLGGSSPLHF.

The gene calls are TRBV28 and TRBJ1-5, with TRBD1 as a possible D gene (6 bases). Germline values: CDR1 MDHEN, CDR2 SYDVKM. The V end lost 3 bases, the J end lost 3 bases, and 9 bases lay between the germline ends. The CDR3 consists of 14 residues. CDR3: CASSLTGINQPQHF. The CDR3 nucleotides are TGTGCCAGCAGTTTGACAGGCATCAATCAGCCCCAGCATTTT.

V is TRBV9 and J is TRBJ1-5; 8 nucleotides agree with TRBD1. CDR1 is SGDLS, CDR2 YYNGEE, per germline. The CDR3 extends over 15 amino acids. The trim removed 0 bases at V and 4 bases at J, leaving 3 bases unmatched. CDR3: CASSVGQGANQPQHF. CDR3 nucleotides: TGTGCCAGCAGCGTAGGGCAGGGGGCAAATCAGCCCCAGCATTTT. Based on the CDR3 plus reference TRBV9 and TRBJ1-5, the full variable domain is DSGVTQTPKHLITATGQRVTLRCSPRSGDLSVYWYQQSLDQGLQFLIQYYNGEERAKGNILERFSAQQFPDLHSELNLSSLELGDSALYFCASSVGQGANQPQHFGDGTRLSIL.

The chain couples TRBV4-2 to TRBJ2-1; 12 nucleotides align to TRBD2. Germline assignment: CDR1 LGHNA and CDR2 YNFKEQ. The V and J ends lost 0 bases and 8 bases, in that order; junction bases with no gene match: 11. This CDR3 is 18 amino acids long. In DNA, the CDR3 is TGTGCCAGCAGCCAAGAGTTAAGGACTAGCGGGATTTGGGATGAGCAGTTCTTC. This translates into CASSQELRTSGIWDEQFF.

The genes are TRBV19 and TRBJ2-1, with 7 bases lining up with TRBD2. V lost 6 bases, J lost 8 bases, and 10 bases stayed unmatched. Germline values: CDR1 LNHDA, CDR2 SQIVND (reference sequence). CDR3 size: 14 residues. This chain's CDR3 is CASSDEGGPYEQFF. DNA for the CDR3: TGTGCCAGTAGCGACGAGGGAGGGCCGTATGAGCAGTTCTTC.

The rearrangement joins TRBV2 to TRBJ1-4, with a tentative D call TRBD1 (6 bases). CDR1 is SNHLY and CDR2 is FYNNEI in the germline V gene. The CDR3 length is 16 residues. Trimming stripped 3 bases from V and 1 base from J, with 12 bases between. CDR3 region: CASSDRGSGTNEKLFF. CDR3 DNA: TGTGCCAGCAGTGACAGGGGATCGGGAACTAATGAAAAACTGTTTTTT.

This rearrangement joins TRBV6-1 to TRBJ2-1; possible D gene TRBD1, 5 bases. This CDR3 spans 15 amino acids. Germline V gives CDR1 MNHNS, CDR2 SASEGT. V lost 9 bases and J 0 bases, leaving 15 bases between the germline ends. The CDR3 loop reads CASRVGASSYNEQFF. The DNA for the CDR3 is TGTGCCAGTCGTGTAGGGGCGAGCTCCTACAATGAGCAGTTCTTC.

The V gene is TRBV6-1, the J gene TRBJ2-7; 7 bases align to TRBD2. Germline CDR1 is MNHNS and CDR2 is SASEGT. J gave up 0 bases and V 7 bases, and 6 bases lay outside the gene matches. CDR3 length: 14 residues. The CDR3 is CASTAGRSSYEQYF. The CDR3 nucleotides read TGTGCCAGCACAGCGGGAAGGAGCTCCTACGAGCAGTACTTC.

The V gene is TRBV6-6, the J gene TRBJ2-1; D possibly corresponds to TRBD1 (5 bases). The V gene lost 7 bases and the J gene lost 4 bases, with 17 bases spanning the gap. The CDR3 spans 15 residues. The germline gives CDR1 MNHNY, CDR2 SVGAGI (reference sequence). CDR3 protein: CASILRPGSYNEQFF. DNA of the CDR3: TGTGCCAGCATATTACGGCCAGGGTCTTACAATGAGCAGTTCTTC.

CDR3 coding DNA: TGTGCCAGCAGCTTAGAAGGGGACATTGTGGATTCTGGGGCCAACGTCCTGACTTTC. It is translated as CASSLEGDIVDSGANVLTF. The gene calls are TRBV7-2 and TRBJ2-6; TRBD1 is a possible D gene (6 bases). Trimming took 1 base from V and 1 from J, leaving 17 bases between them. This CDR3 contains 19 residues. Looked up from germline, CDR1 is SGHTA and CDR2 is FQGNSA.

The chain couples TRBV15 to TRBJ1-5; possibly TRBD1 for D (6 bases). This CDR3 has 15 amino acids. Germline V gives CDR1 LNHNV, CDR2 YYDKDF (reference sequence). V dropped 1 base and J dropped 6 bases, with 13 bases sitting between them. CDR3 sequence: CATSRVSGEGQPQHF. The DNA of the CDR3 is TGTGCCACCAGCAGAGTATCAGGGGAAGGTCAGCCCCAGCATTTT.

This chain uses TRBV27 with TRBJ1-1, with TRBD1 as a possible D gene (6 bases). Per the germline V gene, CDR1 is MNHEY and CDR2 is SMNVEV (reference sequence). Deletions cut 2 bases from V and 4 bases from J, with 11 bases between. This CDR3 region has 14 residues. CDR3 residues: CASSLQGFGTEAFF. The CDR3 coding sequence is TGTGCCAGCAGTTTACAGGGGTTCGGCACTGAAGCTTTCTTT.

The rearrangement links TRBV6-5 to TRBJ2-7, with TRBD2 matching over 10 bases. V lost 2 bases to trimming and J lost 3 bases; unmatched junction nucleotides: 4. Germline CDR1 MNHEY, CDR2 SVGAGI. The CDR3 covers 15 residues. The CDR3 region is CASSYASGRGYEQYF. CDR3 in DNA: TGTGCCAGCAGTTACGCTAGCGGGAGAGGCTACGAGCAGTACTTC.

This clone was seen just once. This chain uses TRBV9 with TRBJ2-2, with D hard to call. V lost 0 bases and J 13 bases, leaving 10 bases between the germline ends. Germline V CDR1 and CDR2: SGDLS, YYNGEE. CDR3 length: 12 amino acids. The CDR3 is CASSVGGSGLFF. CDR3 coding DNA: TGTGCCAGCAGCGTAGGCGGATCGGGGCTGTTTTTT.

The V gene is TRBV27, the J gene TRBJ1-4, with 7 bases identical to TRBD1. Germline CDR1 is MNHEY and CDR2 is SMNVEV (reference sequence). The CDR3 is 15 amino acids. The trim removed 4 bases at V and 3 bases at J, leaving 5 bases unmatched. CDR3 nucleotides: TGTGCCAGCAGTTGGGGACAGACGGCTAATGAAAAACTGTTTTTT. Protein: CASSWGQTANEKLFF.

The rearrangement joins TRBV6-4 to TRBJ1-1, with D maybe TRBD1 (5 bases). V shed 2 bases and J shed 6 bases, with 10 bases lying between them. The CDR3 totals 13 residues. In germline, CDR1 is MRHNA, CDR2 SNTAGT. The DNA of the CDR3 is TGTGCCAGCAGTGACAGGTGGGGGGCTGAAGCTTTCTTT. Translation gives CASSDRWGAEAFF.

The gene calls are TRBV7-2 and TRBJ1-5; tentatively, D is TRBD1 (6 bases). The CDR3 spans 13 residues. The germline V and J ends were trimmed by 1 base and 6 bases, with 7 bases remaining between them. CDR1 and CDR2 from the germline V gene are SGHTA and FQGNSA. The CDR3 spells CASSLGGRQPQHF. CDR3 sequence (DNA): TGTGCCAGCAGCTTAGGGGGGCGTCAGCCCCAGCATTTT. Full variable domain (missing parts from reference TRBV7-2 and TRBJ1-5): GAGVSQSPSNKVTEKGKDVELRCDPISGHTALYWYRQSLGQGLEFLIYFQGNSAPDKSGLPSDRFSAERTGGSVSTLTIQRTQQEDSAVYLCASSLGGRQPQHFGDGTRLSIL.

This clone came up a few times. This sequence joins TRBV5-1 and TRBJ2-7, with D possibly matching TRBD2 (6 bases). Trimming left V 4 bases short and J 3 bases short, with 8 bases between. The germline V gene has CDR1 SGHRS and CDR2 YFSETQ. CDR3 length: 12 amino acids. The CDR3 sequence: CASSQGGYEQYF. CDR3 nucleotide sequence: TGCGCCAGCAGCCAGGGAGGCTACGAGCAGTACTTC.

The rearrangement joins TRBV7-9 to TRBJ2-7, with 7 bases fitting TRBD2. The ends lost 4 bases at V and 4 bases at J; junction bases unmatched: 7. Germline lookup yields CDR1 SEHNR and CDR2 FQNEAQ (reference sequence). This CDR3 contains 14 residues. CDR3 protein: CASSSLVGGYEQYF. The CDR3, as DNA: TGTGCCAGCAGCTCTTTGGTGGGAGGGTACGAGCAGTACTTC.

V is TRBV6-5 and J is TRBJ1-2; D uncertain. Trimming stripped 10 bases from V and 4 bases from J, with 10 bases between. The length of the CDR3 is 11 residues. Germline V CDR1 and CDR2: MNHEY, SVGAGI. The chain's CDR3 is CATRSPYGYTF. As DNA, the CDR3 is TGTGCCACCCGTTCCCCCTATGGCTACACCTTC.